This T cell receptor beta chain was sequenced in a study of blood T cell repertoires in COVID-19. In the study overall: Spain, Italy and the United States supplied samples that represented acute and convalescent COVID-19. In each case, the material was cDNA or gDNA derived from T cells, B-cell-depleted T cells, or PBMCs.

Germline-derived CDR1 and CDR2 are SNHLY and FYNNEI. This CDR3 has 14 amino acids. Trimming at V came to 7 bases and at J to 4 bases, leaving 4 bases not matched to a gene. Study processing details: Amplification with reference gene primers provided the estimates of nucleated cell counts. Data came from immunoSEQ multiplex PCR; TCRdb stores just in-frame clones and leaves some out. From that table come the V and J calls and clone size; the DNA was used to work out D and trimming. The sample lists about 170,000 clones, roughly 91% occurring once. What was sequenced was peripheral blood. This clonotype originated in a man aged 45 to 65 who had recovered from COVID-19. The chain couples TRBV2 to TRBJ1-4; 9 bases agree with TRBD1. Here the CDR3 DNA reads TGTGCCAGCACGGGACAGGGCCTTAATGAAAAACTGTTTTTT. Translating gives CASTGQGLNEKLFF.